This TCR beta chain was observed in a study of T cells in Graves' hyperthyroidism and ophthalmopathy. This clonotype was observed a handful of times. There were TCR beta CDR3 regions amplified from RNA transcripts. The HTBI primer set served for first-round RT-PCR of the TCR CDR3. MiXCR, applied by TCRdb to the multiplex PCR reads, yields one record per CDR3 protein. The sample records about 300,000 distinct CDR3 sequences, around a sixth being singletons. Germline CDR1 is MNHEY and CDR2 is SVGAGI. The CDR3 sequence is 16 residues long. J lost 1 base, V lost 2 bases, and 3 bases had no gene match. The chain uses TRBV6-5 and TRBJ2-1, with TRBD2 matching over 9 bases. The sequence derives from a man in his thirties or forties with Graves' hyperthyroidism. Sample: blood. The CDR3 DNA follows: TGTGCCAGCAGTTACGATAGCGGGAGATCCTACAATGAGCAGTTCTTC. Its translation: CASSYDSGRSYNEQFF.